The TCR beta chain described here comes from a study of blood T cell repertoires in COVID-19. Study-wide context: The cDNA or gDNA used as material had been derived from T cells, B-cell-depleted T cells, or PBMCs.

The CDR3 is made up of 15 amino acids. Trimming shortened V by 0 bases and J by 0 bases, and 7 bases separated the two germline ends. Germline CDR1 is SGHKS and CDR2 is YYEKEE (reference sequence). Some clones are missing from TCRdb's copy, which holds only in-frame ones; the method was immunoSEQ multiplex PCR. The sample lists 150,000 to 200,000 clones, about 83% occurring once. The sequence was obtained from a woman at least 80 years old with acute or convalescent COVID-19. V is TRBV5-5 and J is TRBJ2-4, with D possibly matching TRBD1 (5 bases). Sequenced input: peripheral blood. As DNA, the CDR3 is TGTGCCAGCAGCTTGGACGACAGAGCCAAAAACATTCAGTACTTC. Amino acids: CASSLDDRAKNIQYF.